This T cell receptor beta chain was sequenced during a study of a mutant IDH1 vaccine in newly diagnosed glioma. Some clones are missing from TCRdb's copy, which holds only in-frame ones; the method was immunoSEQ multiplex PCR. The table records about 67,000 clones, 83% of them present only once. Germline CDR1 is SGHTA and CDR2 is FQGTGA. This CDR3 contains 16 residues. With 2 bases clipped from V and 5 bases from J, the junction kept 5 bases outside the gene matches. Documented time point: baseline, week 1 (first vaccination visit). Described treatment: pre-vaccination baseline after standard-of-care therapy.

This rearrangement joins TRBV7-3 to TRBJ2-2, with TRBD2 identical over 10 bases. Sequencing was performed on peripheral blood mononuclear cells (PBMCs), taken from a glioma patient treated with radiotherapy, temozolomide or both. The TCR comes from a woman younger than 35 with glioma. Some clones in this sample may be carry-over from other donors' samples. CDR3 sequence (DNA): TGTGCCAGCAGCTTAGATCGAGCGGGGGGGACCGGGGAGCTGTTTTTT. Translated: CASSLDRAGGTGELFF.